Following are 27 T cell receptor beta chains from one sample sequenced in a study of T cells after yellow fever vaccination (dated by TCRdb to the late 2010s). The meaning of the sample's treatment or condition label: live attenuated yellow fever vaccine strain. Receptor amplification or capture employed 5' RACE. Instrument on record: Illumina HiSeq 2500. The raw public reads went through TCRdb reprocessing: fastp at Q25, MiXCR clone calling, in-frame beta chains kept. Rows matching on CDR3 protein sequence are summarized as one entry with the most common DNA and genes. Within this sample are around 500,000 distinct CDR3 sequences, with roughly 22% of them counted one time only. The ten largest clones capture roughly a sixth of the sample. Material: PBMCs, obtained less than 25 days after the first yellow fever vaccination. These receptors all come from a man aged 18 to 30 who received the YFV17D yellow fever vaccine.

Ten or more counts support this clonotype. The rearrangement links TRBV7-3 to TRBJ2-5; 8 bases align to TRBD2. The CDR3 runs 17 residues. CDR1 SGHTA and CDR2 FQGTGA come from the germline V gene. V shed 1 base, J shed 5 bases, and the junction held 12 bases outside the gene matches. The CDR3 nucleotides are TGTGCCAGCAGCTTAAGGGGACTAGGAGATAGTCCGGAGACCCAGTACTTC. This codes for CASSLRGLGDSPETQYF.

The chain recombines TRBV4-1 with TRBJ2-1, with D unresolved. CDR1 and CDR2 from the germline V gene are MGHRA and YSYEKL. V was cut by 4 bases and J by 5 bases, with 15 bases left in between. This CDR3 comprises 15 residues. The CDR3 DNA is TGCGCCAGCAGCCTTATCCAGCCAGCAGACAATGAGCAGTTCTTC. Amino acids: CASSLIQPADNEQFF.

As DNA, the CDR3 is TGTGCCAGCAGCGTAGATGCAGGGAGAGGCGGCTACACCTTC. The encoded protein is CASSVDAGRGGYTF. This rearrangement joins TRBV9 to TRBJ1-2; perhaps TRBD1 as D (5 bases). V shed 0 bases and J shed 8 bases, with 14 bases lying between them. CDR3 length equals 14 residues. CDR1 and CDR2 from the germline V gene are SGDLS and YYNGEE.

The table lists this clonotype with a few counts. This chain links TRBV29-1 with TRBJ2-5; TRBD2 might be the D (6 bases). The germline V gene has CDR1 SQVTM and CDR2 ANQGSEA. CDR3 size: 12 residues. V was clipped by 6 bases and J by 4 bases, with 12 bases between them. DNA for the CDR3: TGCAGCGTCGTGCGGGGTTTAGAGACCCAGTACTTC. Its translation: CSVVRGLETQYF.

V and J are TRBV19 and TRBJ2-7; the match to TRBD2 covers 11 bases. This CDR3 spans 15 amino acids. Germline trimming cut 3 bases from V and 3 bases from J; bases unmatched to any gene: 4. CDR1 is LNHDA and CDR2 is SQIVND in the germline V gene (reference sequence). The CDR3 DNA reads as TGTGCCAGTAGTATGAAAACTAGCGGGGGCTACGAGCAGTACTTC. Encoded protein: CASSMKTSGGYEQYF. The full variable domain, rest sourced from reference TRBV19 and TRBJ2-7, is DGGITQSPKYLFRKEGQNVTLSCEQNLNHDAMYWYRQDPGQGLRLIYYSQIVNDFQKGDIAEGYSVSREKKESFPLTVTSAQKNPTAFYLCASSMKTSGGYEQYFGPGTRLTVT.

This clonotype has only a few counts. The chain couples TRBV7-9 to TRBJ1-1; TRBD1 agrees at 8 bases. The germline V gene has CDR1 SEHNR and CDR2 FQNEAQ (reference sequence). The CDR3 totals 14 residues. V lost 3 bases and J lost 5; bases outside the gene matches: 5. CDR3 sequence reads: CASSFQQGGTEAFF. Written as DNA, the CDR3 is TGTGCCAGCAGCTTTCAACAGGGGGGGACTGAAGCTTTCTTT.

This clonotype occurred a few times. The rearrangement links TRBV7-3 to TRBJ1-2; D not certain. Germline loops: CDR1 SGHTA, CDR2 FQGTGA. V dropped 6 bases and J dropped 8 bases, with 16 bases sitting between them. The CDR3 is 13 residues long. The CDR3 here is CASSPDTARGYTF. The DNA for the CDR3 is TGTGCCAGCAGTCCCGACACGGCTCGCGGCTACACCTTC.

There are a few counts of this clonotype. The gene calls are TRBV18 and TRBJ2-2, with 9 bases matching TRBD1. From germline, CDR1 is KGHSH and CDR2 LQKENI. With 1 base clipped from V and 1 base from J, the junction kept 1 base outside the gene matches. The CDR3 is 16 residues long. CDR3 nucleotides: TGTGCCAGCTCACCACAGGACAGGGGGAACACCGGGGAGCTGTTTTTT. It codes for CASSPQDRGNTGELFF. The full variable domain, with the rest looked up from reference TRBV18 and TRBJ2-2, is NAGVMQNPRHLVRRRGQEARLRCSPMKGHSHVYWYRQLPEEGLKFMVYLQKENIIDESGMPKERFSAEFPKEGPSILRIQQVVRGDSAAYFCASSPQDRGNTGELFFGEGSRLTVL.

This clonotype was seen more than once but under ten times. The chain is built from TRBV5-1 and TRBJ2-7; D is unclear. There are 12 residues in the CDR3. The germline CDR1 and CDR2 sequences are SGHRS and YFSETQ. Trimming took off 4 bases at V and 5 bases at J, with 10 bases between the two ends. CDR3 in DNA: TGCGCCAGCAGCGACCCGTATGACGAGCAGTACTTC. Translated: CASSDPYDEQYF.

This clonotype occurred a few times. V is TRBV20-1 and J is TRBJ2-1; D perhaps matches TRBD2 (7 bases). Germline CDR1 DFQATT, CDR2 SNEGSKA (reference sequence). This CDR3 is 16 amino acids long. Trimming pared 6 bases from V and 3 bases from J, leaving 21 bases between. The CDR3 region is CSAEDRGGGNYNEQFF. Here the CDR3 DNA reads TGCAGTGCAGAAGATAGGGGGGGCGGGAACTACAATGAGCAGTTCTTC.

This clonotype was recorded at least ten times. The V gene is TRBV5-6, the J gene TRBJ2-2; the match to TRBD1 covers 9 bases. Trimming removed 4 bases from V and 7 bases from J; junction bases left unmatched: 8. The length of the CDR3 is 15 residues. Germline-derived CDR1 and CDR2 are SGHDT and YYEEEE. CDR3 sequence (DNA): TGTGCCAGCAGCAAAGACAGGGGGAACGGCGGGGAGCTGTTTTTT. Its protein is CASSKDRGNGGELFF.

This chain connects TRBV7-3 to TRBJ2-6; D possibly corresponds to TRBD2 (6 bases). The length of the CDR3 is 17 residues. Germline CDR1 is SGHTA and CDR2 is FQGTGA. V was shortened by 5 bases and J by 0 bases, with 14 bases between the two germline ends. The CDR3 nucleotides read TGTGCCAGCAGCCCCGGGGGATCCGTCTCTGGGGCCAACGTCCTGACTTTC. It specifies CASSPGGSVSGANVLTF.

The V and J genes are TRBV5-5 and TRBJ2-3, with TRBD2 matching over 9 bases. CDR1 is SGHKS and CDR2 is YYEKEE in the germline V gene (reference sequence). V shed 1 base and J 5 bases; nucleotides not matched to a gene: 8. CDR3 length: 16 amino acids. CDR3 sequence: CASSLLSRTSVDTQYF. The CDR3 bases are TGTGCCAGCAGCTTGCTGAGTCGGACTAGCGTAGATACGCAGTATTTT.

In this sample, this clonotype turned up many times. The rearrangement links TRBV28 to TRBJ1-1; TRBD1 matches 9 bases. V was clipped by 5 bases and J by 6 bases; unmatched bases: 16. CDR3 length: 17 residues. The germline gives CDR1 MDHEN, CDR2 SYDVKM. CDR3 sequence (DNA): TGTGCCAGCAGTCCAGGGGCGGGACAGGGAAAAAGTCCTGAAGCTTTCTTT. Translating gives CASSPGAGQGKSPEAFF.

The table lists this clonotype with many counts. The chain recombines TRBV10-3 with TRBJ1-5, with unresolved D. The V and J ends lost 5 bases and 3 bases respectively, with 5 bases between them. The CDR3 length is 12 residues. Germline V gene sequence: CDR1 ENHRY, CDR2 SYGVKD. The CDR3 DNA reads TGTGCCATCAGTCCGAACAATCAGCCCCAGCATTTT. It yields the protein CAISPNNQPQHF.

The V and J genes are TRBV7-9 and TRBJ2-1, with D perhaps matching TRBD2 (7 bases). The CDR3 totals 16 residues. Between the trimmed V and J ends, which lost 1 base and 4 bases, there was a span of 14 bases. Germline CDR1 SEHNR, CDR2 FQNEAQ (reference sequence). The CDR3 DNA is TGTGCCAGCAGCTTAGGGTGGAAGGGGGGGTACAATGAGCAGTTCTTC. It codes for CASSLGWKGGYNEQFF.

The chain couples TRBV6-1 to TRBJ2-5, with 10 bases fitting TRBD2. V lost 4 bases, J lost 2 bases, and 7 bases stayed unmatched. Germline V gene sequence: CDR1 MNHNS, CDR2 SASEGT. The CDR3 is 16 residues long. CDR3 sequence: CASSAGLAGGQETQYF. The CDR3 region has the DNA TGTGCCAGCAGTGCTGGTTTAGCGGGGGGACAAGAGACCCAGTACTTC.

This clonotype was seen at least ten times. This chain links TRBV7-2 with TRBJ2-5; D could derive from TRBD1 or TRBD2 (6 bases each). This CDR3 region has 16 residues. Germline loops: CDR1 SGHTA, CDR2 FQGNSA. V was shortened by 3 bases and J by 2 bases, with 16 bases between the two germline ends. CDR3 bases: TGTGCCAGCAGCTTTAATGGGGGGCGGAAACAAGAGACCCAGTACTTC. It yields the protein CASSFNGGRKQETQYF.

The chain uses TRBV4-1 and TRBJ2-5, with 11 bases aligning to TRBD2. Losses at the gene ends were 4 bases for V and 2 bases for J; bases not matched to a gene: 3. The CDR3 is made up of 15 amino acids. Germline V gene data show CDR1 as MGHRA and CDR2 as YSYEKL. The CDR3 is CASSRRLAGQETQYF. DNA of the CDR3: TGCGCCAGCAGCCGAAGACTAGCGGGGCAAGAGACCCAGTACTTC.

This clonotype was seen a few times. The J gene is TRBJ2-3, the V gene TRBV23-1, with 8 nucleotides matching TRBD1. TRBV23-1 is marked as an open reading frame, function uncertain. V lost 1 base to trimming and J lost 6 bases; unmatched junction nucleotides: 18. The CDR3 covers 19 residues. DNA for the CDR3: TGCGCCAGCAGTCAATTGACAGGGGCCAAAATCCTACATAAGGATACGCAGTATTTT. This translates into CASSQLTGAKILHKDTQYF.

CDR3 loop: CAFSAATLRGGLGGELFF. The CDR3 bases are TGTGCCTTCAGTGCCGCGACTTTGCGGGGGGGCCTCGGCGGGGAGCTGTTTTTT. This chain connects TRBV3-1 to TRBJ2-2; 9 bases are shared with TRBD2. Trimming at V came to 11 bases and at J to 7 bases, leaving 23 bases not matched to a gene. CDR3 length equals 18 residues. The germline V gene encodes CDR1 LGHDT and CDR2 YNNKEL (reference sequence).

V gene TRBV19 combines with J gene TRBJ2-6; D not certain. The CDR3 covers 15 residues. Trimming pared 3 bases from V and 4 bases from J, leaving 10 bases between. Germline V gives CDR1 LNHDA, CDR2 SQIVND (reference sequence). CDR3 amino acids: CASSIVGTGANVLTF. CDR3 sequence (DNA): TGTGCCAGTAGTATTGTAGGTACGGGGGCCAACGTCCTGACTTTC.

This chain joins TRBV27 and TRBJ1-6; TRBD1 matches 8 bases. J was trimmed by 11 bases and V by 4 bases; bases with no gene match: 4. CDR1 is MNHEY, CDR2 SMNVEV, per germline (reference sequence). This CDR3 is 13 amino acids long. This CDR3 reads CASSSRQGTPLHF. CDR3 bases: TGTGCCAGCAGTTCGAGACAGGGGACACCCCTCCACTTT.

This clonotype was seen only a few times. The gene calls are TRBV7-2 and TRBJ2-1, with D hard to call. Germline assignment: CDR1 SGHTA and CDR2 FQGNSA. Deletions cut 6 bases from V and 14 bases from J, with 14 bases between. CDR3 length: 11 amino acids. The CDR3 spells CASRSWLVEFF. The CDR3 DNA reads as TGTGCCAGCAGGAGCTGGCTAGTGGAGTTCTTC.

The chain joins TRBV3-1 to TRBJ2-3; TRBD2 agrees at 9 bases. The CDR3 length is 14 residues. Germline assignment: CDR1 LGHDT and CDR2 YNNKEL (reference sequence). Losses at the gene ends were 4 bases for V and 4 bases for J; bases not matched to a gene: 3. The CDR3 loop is CASSRGGVPDTQYF. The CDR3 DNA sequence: TGTGCCAGCAGCCGCGGGGGGGTGCCAGATACGCAGTATTTT.

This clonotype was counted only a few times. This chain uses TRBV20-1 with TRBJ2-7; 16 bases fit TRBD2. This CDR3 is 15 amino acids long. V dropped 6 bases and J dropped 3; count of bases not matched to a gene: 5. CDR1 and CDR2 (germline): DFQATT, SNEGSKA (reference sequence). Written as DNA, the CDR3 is TGCAGTGCAGTCGGGACTAGCGGGGGGGTCTACGAGCAGTACTTC. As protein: CSAVGTSGGVYEQYF.

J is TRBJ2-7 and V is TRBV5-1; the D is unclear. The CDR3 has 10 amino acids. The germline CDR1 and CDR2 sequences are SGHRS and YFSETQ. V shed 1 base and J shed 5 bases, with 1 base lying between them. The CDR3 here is CASSLNEQYV. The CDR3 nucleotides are TGCGCCAGCAGCTTGAACGAGCAGTACGTC.